This is a list of T cell receptor beta chains from one sample in a study of T-cell memory formation after mild COVID-19. TCRdb re-called the 5' RACE reads through MiXCR, storing one row per CDR3 protein. The data show 550,000 to 650,000 distinct CDR3 sequences, about 18% seen once. Sequenced material: PBMCs or a T cell subset sorted from them (not recorded which). These receptors all come from an adult woman who had mild COVID-19 (a few samples of this study predate the infection). Cell type and time point are not known. Each CDR3 is given without its conserved first and last residue. Expanded clones get a size class; other rows say once, few or many, or leave the size out.

TRBV29-1	many	TRBJ1-1	SAGQGSFNTEAF
TRBV12-3/TRBV12-4	.	TRBJ1-6	ASSWRGRSSPLH
TRBV5-1	many	TRBJ2-2	ASSWYPNTGELF
TRBV7-2	few	TRBJ2-3	ASSAPDIRQY
TRBV30	.	TRBJ2-7	AWNREDRGAYEQY
TRBV4-2	many	TRBJ2-3	ASSQDRTDTQY
TRBV7-2	few	TRBJ2-5	ASSLDPMGGEETQY
TRBV6-2/TRBV6-3	few	TRBJ2-2	ASRLSGNTGELF
TRBV7-2	few	TRBJ1-5	ASSLLGGETQH
TRBV11-3	.	TRBJ1-3	ASSWTDSGNTIY
TRBV7-9	few	TRBJ1-1	ASSLATGGNTEAF
TRBV18	.	TRBJ2-7	ASSPSTSSYEQY